One sample yielded the 9 T cell receptor beta chains listed below, sequenced in a study of T-cell memory formation after mild COVID-19. TCRdb reprocessed the 5' RACE reads with MiXCR, giving one entry per CDR3 protein. The table lists nearly 110,000 distinct CDR3 sequences, roughly 14% of them singletons. Sample: PBMCs or a T cell subset sorted from them (not recorded which). The receptors come from a young man who had mild COVID-19 (a few samples of this study predate the infection). Cell type and time point are not known.

A few counts support this clonotype. The chain is built from TRBV6-5 and TRBJ1-2, with unresolved D. Between the trimmed V and J ends, which lost 2 bases and 5 bases, there was a span of 12 bases. The CDR3 has 14 residues. The germline V gene has CDR1 MNHEY and CDR2 SVGAGI. This CDR3 reads CASSYGRARYGYTF. In DNA, the CDR3 is TGTGCCAGCAGTTACGGCAGAGCCCGTTATGGCTACACCTTC.

This rearrangement joins TRBV4-1 to TRBJ2-5; D is unclear. Between the trimmed V and J ends, which lost 2 bases and 1 base, there was a span of 11 bases. There are 15 residues in the CDR3. The germline CDR1 and CDR2 sequences are MGHRA and YSYEKL. CDR3 nucleotide sequence: TGCGCCAGCAGCCAACTCCCCGGCGGCCAAGAGACCCAGTACTTC. Residues: CASSQLPGGQETQYF.

CDR3 amino acids: CASSQWGGTSNTGELFF. In DNA, the CDR3 is TGTGCCAGCAGCCAATGGGGGGGGACATCGAACACCGGGGAGCTGTTTTTT. The chain carries TRBV7-9 and TRBJ2-2, with a weak D call TRBD2 (7 bases). CDR3 length: 17 amino acids. V was trimmed by 5 bases and J by 0 bases, leaving 16 bases between them. Germline assignment: CDR1 SEHNR and CDR2 FQNEAQ (reference sequence).

The rearrangement links TRBV6-5 to TRBJ2-5; D is perhaps TRBD1 or TRBD2 (5 bases each). V was shortened by 6 bases and J by 5 bases, with 16 bases between the two germline ends. Germline V CDR1 and CDR2: MNHEY, SVGAGI. CDR3 size: 14 residues. CDR3 residues: CASSSYGARETQYF. The CDR3 DNA follows: TGTGCCAGCAGCTCCTACGGGGCACGGGAGACCCAGTACTTC.

This clonotype has at least ten counts. V is TRBV4-2 and J is TRBJ2-1; no firm D call. CDR1 and CDR2 (germline): LGHNA, YNFKEQ. V lost 4 bases and J 2 bases, leaving 15 bases between the germline ends. The CDR3 is made up of 16 amino acids. DNA for the CDR3: TGTGCCAGCAGCCGTAGATTTGACGCGACCTACAATGAGCAGTTCTTC. Translated, it gives CASSRRFDATYNEQFF.

This clonotype was counted between two and nine times. This chain joins TRBV7-8 and TRBJ1-5; perhaps TRBD1 as D (6 bases). The CDR3 spans 16 residues. Per the germline V gene, CDR1 is SGHVS and CDR2 is FQNEAQ. V lost 0 bases, J lost 7 bases, and 16 bases lay in between. CDR3 DNA sequence: TGTGCCAGCAGCTTAGCGTGGGGGGGCAGGCGACAGCCCCAGCATTTT. It encodes CASSLAWGGRRQPQHF. Complete variable domain (other parts from reference TRBV7-8 and TRBJ1-5): GAGVSQSPRYKVAKRGQDVALRCDPISGHVSLFWYQQALGQGPEFLTYFQNEAQLDKSGLPSDRFFAERPEGSVSTLKIQRTQQEDSAVYLCASSLAWGGRRQPQHFGDGTRLSIL.

Ten or more counts support this clonotype. This chain connects TRBV11-2 to TRBJ2-2, with D unclear. V lost 3 bases and J lost 8, with 4 bases in between. There are 11 residues in the CDR3. Germline CDR1 SGHAT, CDR2 FQNNGV. The CDR3 here is CASSFPGELFF. CDR3 sequence (DNA): TGTGCCAGCAGCTTTCCTGGGGAGCTGTTTTTT.

The rearrangement links TRBV24-1 to TRBJ2-3, with D perhaps matching TRBD2 (5 bases). Trimming shortened V by 11 bases and J by 1 base, and 9 bases separated the two germline ends. This CDR3 region has 12 residues. Per germline, CDR1 KGHDR and CDR2 SFDVKD. The CDR3 nucleotides read TGTGCCATAGGGAGTGGCACAGATACGCAGTATTTT. Encoded protein: CAIGSGTDTQYF.

The table lists this clonotype with many counts. The CDR3 nucleotides read TGTGCCAGCAGCTTCGGGACAGGGGGCATCGACGAGCAGTACGTC. Translated: CASSFGTGGIDEQYV. The chain is built from TRBV5-6 and TRBJ2-7; TRBD1 matches 12 bases. V trimming: 2 bases; J trimming: 5 bases; junction bases outside the gene matches: 5. The CDR3 length is 15 residues. The germline V gene has CDR1 SGHDT and CDR2 YYEEEE.